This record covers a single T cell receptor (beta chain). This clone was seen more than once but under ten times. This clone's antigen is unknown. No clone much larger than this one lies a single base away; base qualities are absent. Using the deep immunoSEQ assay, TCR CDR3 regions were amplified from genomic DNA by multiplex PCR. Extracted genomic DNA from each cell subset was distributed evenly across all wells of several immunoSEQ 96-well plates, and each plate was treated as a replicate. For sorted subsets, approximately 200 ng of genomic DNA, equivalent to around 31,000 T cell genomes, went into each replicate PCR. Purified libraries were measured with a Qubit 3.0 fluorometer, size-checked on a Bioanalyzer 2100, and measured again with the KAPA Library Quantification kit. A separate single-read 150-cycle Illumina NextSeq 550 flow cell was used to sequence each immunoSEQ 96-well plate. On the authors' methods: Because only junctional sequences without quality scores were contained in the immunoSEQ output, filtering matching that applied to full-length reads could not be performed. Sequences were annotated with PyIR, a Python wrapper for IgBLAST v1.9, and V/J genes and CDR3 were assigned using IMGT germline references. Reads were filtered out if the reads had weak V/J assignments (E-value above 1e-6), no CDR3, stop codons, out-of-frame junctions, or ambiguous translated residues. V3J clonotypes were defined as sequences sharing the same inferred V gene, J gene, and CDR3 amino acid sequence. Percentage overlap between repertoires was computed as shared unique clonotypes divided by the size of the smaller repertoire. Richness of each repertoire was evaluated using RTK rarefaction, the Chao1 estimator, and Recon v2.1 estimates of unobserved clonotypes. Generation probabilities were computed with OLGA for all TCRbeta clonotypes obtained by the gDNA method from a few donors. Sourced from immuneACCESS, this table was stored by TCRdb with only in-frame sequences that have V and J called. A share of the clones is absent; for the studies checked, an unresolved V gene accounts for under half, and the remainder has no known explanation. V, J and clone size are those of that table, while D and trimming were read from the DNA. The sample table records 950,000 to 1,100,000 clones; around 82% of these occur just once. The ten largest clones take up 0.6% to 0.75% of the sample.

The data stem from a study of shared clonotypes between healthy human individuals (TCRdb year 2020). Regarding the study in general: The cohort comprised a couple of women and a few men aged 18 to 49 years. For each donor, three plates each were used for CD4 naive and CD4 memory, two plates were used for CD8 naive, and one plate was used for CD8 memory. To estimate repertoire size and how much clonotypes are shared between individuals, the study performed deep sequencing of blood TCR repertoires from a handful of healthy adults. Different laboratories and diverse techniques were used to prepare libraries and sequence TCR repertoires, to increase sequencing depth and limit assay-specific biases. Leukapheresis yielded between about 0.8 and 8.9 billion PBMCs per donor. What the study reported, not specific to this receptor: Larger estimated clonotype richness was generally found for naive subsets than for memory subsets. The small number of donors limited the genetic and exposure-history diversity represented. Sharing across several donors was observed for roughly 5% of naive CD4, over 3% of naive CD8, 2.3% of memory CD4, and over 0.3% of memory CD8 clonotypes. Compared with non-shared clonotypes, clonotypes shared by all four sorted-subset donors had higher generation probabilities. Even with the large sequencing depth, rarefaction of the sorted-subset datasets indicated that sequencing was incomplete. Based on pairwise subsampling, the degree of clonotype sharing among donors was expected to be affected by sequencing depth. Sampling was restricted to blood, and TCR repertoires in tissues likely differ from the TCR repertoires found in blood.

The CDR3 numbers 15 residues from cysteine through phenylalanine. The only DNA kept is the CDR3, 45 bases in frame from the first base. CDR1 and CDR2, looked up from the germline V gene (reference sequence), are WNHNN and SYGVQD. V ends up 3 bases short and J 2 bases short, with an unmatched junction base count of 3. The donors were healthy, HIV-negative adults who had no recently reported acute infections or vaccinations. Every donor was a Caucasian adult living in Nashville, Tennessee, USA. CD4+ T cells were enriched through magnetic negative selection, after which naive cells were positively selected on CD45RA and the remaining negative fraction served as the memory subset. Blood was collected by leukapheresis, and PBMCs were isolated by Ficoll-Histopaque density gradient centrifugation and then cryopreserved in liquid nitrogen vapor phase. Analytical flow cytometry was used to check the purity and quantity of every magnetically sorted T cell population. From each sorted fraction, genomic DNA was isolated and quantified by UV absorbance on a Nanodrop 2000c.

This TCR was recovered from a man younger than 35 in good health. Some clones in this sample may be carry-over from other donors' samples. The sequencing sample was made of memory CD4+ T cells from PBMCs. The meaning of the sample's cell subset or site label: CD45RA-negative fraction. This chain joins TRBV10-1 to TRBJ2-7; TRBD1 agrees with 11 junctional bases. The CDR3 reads CASSDPGQGAYEQYF. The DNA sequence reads TGCGCCAGCAGTGACCCGGGACAGGGGGCCTACGAGCAGTACTTC.